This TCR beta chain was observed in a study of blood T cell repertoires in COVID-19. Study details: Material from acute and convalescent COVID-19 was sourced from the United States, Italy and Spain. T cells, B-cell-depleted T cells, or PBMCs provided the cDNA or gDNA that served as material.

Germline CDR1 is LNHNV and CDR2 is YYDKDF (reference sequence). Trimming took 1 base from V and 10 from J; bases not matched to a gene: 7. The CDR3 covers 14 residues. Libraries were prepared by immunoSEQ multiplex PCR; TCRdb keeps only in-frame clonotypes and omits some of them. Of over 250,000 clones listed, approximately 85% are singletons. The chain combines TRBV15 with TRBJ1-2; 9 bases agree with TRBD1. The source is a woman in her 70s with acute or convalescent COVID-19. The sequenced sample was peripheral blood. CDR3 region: CATSRGRDRATYTF. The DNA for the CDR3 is TGTGCCACCAGCAGAGGCCGGGACAGGGCCACCTACACCTTC.